This T cell receptor (beta chain) is drawn from a study of blood T cells in healthy people across ages. Overall study results and limits: Underestimates were what the diversity estimates from one million T cells were considered to be.

Isolating PBMCs gave at least 6 million of these cells per sample. Trimming cost V 5 bases and J 3 bases, with 24 bases left between them. Germline values: CDR1 SNHLY, CDR2 FYNNEI. The CDR3 length is 18 residues. Then a second PCR, running about 6 to 11 cycles, was carried out with a sample-barcoded 5' primer and a J-beta primer mix. TCRdb itself ran the 5' RACE reads through MiXCR, one entry per CDR3 protein. The table records about 1.8 million distinct CDR3 sequences, less than 50% of them present only once. With regard to this clonotype: The antigen remains undetermined.

The sequenced material came from blood. V usage is TRBV2 and J usage is TRBJ2-3; TRBD1 might be the D (5 bases). The source of this sequence is a woman in her thirties or forties in good health. As DNA, the CDR3 is TGTGCCAGCAGTAAGCGCCTCCGCTCGCCCGCAGGGACAGATACGCAGTATTTT. Its translation is CASSKRLRSPAGTDTQYF.